This is a list of T cell receptor beta chains from one sample in a study of glioma-infiltrating T cells after dendritic cell vaccination. Generated by immunoSEQ multiplex PCR, the TCRdb table keeps only in-frame clones and is missing some. The sample contains around 97,000 clones, roughly 79% of which appear only once. The sample here was blood, taken before dendritic cell vaccination. These receptors were obtained from a human donor with glioblastoma. The CDR3 runs from the conserved cysteine through the conserved F or W. Each record gives: J gene, clone size, D gene, V gene, CDR3 DNA, CDR3 protein. A D gene is named only where the DNA matches it firmly. Rows give clone size only sometimes, using once, few, many, or a class for an expanded clone.

j_call: TRBJ2-5; clone_size: once; d_call: -; v_call: TRBV11-2; cdr3_nt: TGTGCCAGCAGCTTTGGGGCGGATACTAAAGAGACCCAGTACTTC; cdr3_aa: CASSFGADTKETQYF
j_call: TRBJ2-7; clone_size: -; d_call: TRBD2; v_call: TRBV11-2; cdr3_nt: TGTGCCAGCAGCTCCGGGACTAGCGGCTACGAGCAGTACTTC; cdr3_aa: CASSSGTSGYEQYF
j_call: TRBJ1-6; clone_size: -; d_call: -; v_call: TRBV7-9; cdr3_nt: TGTGCCAGCACTCTAACGCCAAATAATTCACCCCTCCACTTT; cdr3_aa: CASTLTPNNSPLHF
j_call: TRBJ1-1; clone_size: -; d_call: -; v_call: TRBV7-9; cdr3_nt: TGTGCCAGCACGTCGAGGAGTGAAGCTTTCTTT; cdr3_aa: CASTSRSEAFF
j_call: TRBJ1-2; clone_size: -; d_call: TRBD1; v_call: TRBV10-2; cdr3_nt: TGCGCCAGCAGAGACAGGGGGTTGAACTATGGCTACACCTTC; cdr3_aa: CASRDRGLNYGYTF
j_call: TRBJ2-1; clone_size: -; d_call: -; v_call: TRBV11-3; cdr3_nt: TGTGCCAGCAGCTTAGGGTCTAGCGTGACTCAGTTCTTC; cdr3_aa: CASSLGSSVTQFF
j_call: TRBJ1-5; clone_size: -; d_call: -; v_call: TRBV5-5; cdr3_nt: TGTGCCAGCAGCCCAGGGTGGGTTAAGCCCCAGCATTTT; cdr3_aa: CASSPGWVKPQHF
j_call: TRBJ1-1; clone_size: -; d_call: -; v_call: TRBV4-1; cdr3_nt: TGCGCCAGCAGCCACCCGGACAGTTTGAACACTGAAGCTTTCTTT; cdr3_aa: CASSHPDSLNTEAFF
j_call: TRBJ1-2; clone_size: -; d_call: -; v_call: TRBV30; cdr3_nt: TGTGCCTGGAGTGTCGGGGATTATGGCTACACCTTC; cdr3_aa: CAWSVGDYGYTF
j_call: TRBJ1-5; clone_size: -; d_call: -; v_call: TRBV5-1; cdr3_nt: TGCGCCAGAACCGAGGAGCGGCCCCAGCATTTT; cdr3_aa: CARTEERPQHF
j_call: TRBJ1-4; clone_size: -; d_call: -; v_call: TRBV7-2; cdr3_nt: TGTGCCAGCAGCTTAACGGCGGGTCACGGGGATGAAAAACTGTTTTTT; cdr3_aa: CASSLTAGHGDEKLFF
j_call: TRBJ1-2; clone_size: -; d_call: -; v_call: TRBV5-6; cdr3_nt: TGTGCCAGCAGCTCCGGGGGAGGGGTGAACTATGGCTACACCTTC; cdr3_aa: CASSSGGGVNYGYTF
j_call: TRBJ1-1; clone_size: -; d_call: -; v_call: TRBV7-2; cdr3_nt: TGTGCCAGCAGCCCCGAGGTAGGGGCAGGGTTAGCTTTCTTT; cdr3_aa: CASSPEVGAGLAFF
j_call: TRBJ2-7; clone_size: -; d_call: TRBD1; v_call: TRBV19; cdr3_nt: TGTGCCAGTAGTATTGAGGGACAGAGCTACGAGCAGTACTTC; cdr3_aa: CASSIEGQSYEQYF
j_call: TRBJ2-1; clone_size: -; d_call: -; v_call: TRBV10-2; cdr3_nt: TGCGCCAGCAGTGTGGTTTACGGCTACAATGAGCAGTTCTTC; cdr3_aa: CASSVVYGYNEQFF
j_call: TRBJ1-1; clone_size: -; d_call: -; v_call: TRBV30; cdr3_nt: TGTGCCTGGAGTGTACGGGGTCCGGACACTGAAGCTTTCTTT; cdr3_aa: CAWSVRGPDTEAFF
j_call: TRBJ2-4; clone_size: -; d_call: TRBD1; v_call: TRBV5-6; cdr3_nt: TGTGCCAGCAGCCCCGGGACAGGGCAGGGAGTCGGCAAAAACATTCAGTACTTC; cdr3_aa: CASSPGTGQGVGKNIQYF
j_call: TRBJ1-5; clone_size: -; d_call: -; v_call: TRBV18; cdr3_nt: TGTGCCAGCTCACCTGGTGGAGGGCCCAATCAGCCCCAGCATTTT; cdr3_aa: CASSPGGGPNQPQHF
j_call: TRBJ2-2; clone_size: -; d_call: TRBD2; v_call: TRBV5-1; cdr3_nt: TGCGCCAGCAGCTTGCTTAGCGGGGGCACCGGGGAGCTGTTTTTT; cdr3_aa: CASSLLSGGTGELFF
j_call: TRBJ1-2; clone_size: -; d_call: TRBD1; v_call: TRBV5-1; cdr3_nt: TGCGCCAGCAGCTTGGCGTCAGGGGGAGAATATGGCTACACCTTC; cdr3_aa: CASSLASGGEYGYTF
j_call: TRBJ2-1; clone_size: -; d_call: TRBD2; v_call: TRBV4-3; cdr3_nt: TGCGCCAGCAGCCGAACACTGGGGACTAGCGGGGGGCTTGGTAATGAGCAGTTCTTC; cdr3_aa: CASSRTLGTSGGLGNEQFF
j_call: TRBJ2-7; clone_size: -; d_call: TRBD1; v_call: TRBV6-6; cdr3_nt: TGTGCCAGCAGTTACTCGGGGACAGGGGACAAGCAGTACTTC; cdr3_aa: CASSYSGTGDKQYF
j_call: TRBJ2-5; clone_size: -; d_call: -; v_call: TRBV5-1; cdr3_nt: TGCGCCAGCAGCCACAGGAGAGGACAGCAAGAGACCCAGTACTTC; cdr3_aa: CASSHRRGQQETQYF
j_call: TRBJ1-4; clone_size: -; d_call: -; v_call: TRBV27; cdr3_nt: TGTGCCAGCAGTCCGGACATCGATTCAACTAATGAAAAACTGTTTTTT; cdr3_aa: CASSPDIDSTNEKLFF
j_call: TRBJ2-5; clone_size: -; d_call: TRBD2; v_call: TRBV5-4; cdr3_nt: TGTGCCAGCAGCTTGGGCGCGGGAGAACAAGAGACCCAGTACTTC; cdr3_aa: CASSLGAGEQETQYF
j_call: TRBJ1-5; clone_size: -; d_call: TRBD1; v_call: TRBV4-1; cdr3_nt: TGCGCCAGCAGCCAAACAACCACCGTCAGACTAGTCGACAGGGGGCGAAATCAGCCCCAGCATTTT; cdr3_aa: CASSQTTTVRLVDRGRNQPQHF
j_call: TRBJ1-4; clone_size: -; d_call: -; v_call: TRBV11-3; cdr3_nt: TGTGCCAGCAGCTTAGAGGTCGGAGATGAAAAACTGTTTTTT; cdr3_aa: CASSLEVGDEKLFF
j_call: TRBJ2-7; clone_size: -; d_call: -; v_call: TRBV19; cdr3_nt: TGTGCCAGTAGTCCCCGGGACACGTCCTACGAGCAGTACTTC; cdr3_aa: CASSPRDTSYEQYF
j_call: TRBJ2-1; clone_size: -; d_call: TRBD1; v_call: TRBV7-2; cdr3_nt: TGTGCCAGCAGCACCACGACAGGGTTCCCCTACAATGAGCAGTTCTTC; cdr3_aa: CASSTTTGFPYNEQFF
j_call: TRBJ1-1; clone_size: -; d_call: -; v_call: TRBV19; cdr3_nt: TGTGCCAGTAGTATAGAGGATTTGGCGGGGCGGCGAACTGAAGCTTTCTTT; cdr3_aa: CASSIEDLAGRRTEAFF
j_call: TRBJ2-2; clone_size: once; d_call: TRBD2; v_call: TRBV5-6; cdr3_nt: TGTGCCAGCACCAAGCGGGGGGCGGGCACCGGGGAGCTGTTTTTT; cdr3_aa: CASTKRGAGTGELFF
j_call: TRBJ1-1; clone_size: -; d_call: TRBD1; v_call: TRBV19; cdr3_nt: TGTGCCAGTAGCCCGCACAGGGGTCTGAACACTGAAGCTTTCTTT; cdr3_aa: CASSPHRGLNTEAFF
j_call: TRBJ2-5; clone_size: -; d_call: TRBD2; v_call: TRBV5-6; cdr3_nt: TGTGCCAGCAGCTTGGCCCTCGGGGGGGCGGAGACCCAGTACTTC; cdr3_aa: CASSLALGGAETQYF
j_call: TRBJ1-3; clone_size: few; d_call: TRBD1; v_call: TRBV6-5; cdr3_nt: TGTGCCAGCAGGACCGGGACAGGGGGAGCCACCATATATTTT; cdr3_aa: CASRTGTGGATIYF
j_call: TRBJ1-1; clone_size: -; d_call: -; v_call: TRBV30; cdr3_nt: TGTGCCTGGAGTCCTAGAAACACTGAAGCTTTCTTT; cdr3_aa: CAWSPRNTEAFF
j_call: TRBJ2-7; clone_size: -; d_call: -; v_call: TRBV4-2; cdr3_nt: TGTGCCAGCAGCCAACCGGACACATACGAGCAGTACTTC; cdr3_aa: CASSQPDTYEQYF
j_call: TRBJ1-4; clone_size: few; d_call: -; v_call: TRBV6-5; cdr3_nt: TGTGCCGCCGGGGATGCTAATGAAAAACTGTTTTTT; cdr3_aa: CAAGDANEKLFF
j_call: TRBJ2-3; clone_size: once; d_call: TRBD2; v_call: TRBV2; cdr3_nt: TGTGCCAGCAGCGGACTAGATATGCGCGATACGCAGTATTTT; cdr3_aa: CASSGLDMRDTQYF
j_call: TRBJ1-1; clone_size: -; d_call: -; v_call: TRBV5-1; cdr3_nt: TGCGCCAGCAGCCCACTTCCCCTGGACAGTTGGGGGAACACTGAAGCTTTCTTT; cdr3_aa: CASSPLPLDSWGNTEAFF
j_call: TRBJ1-1; clone_size: few; d_call: -; v_call: TRBV10-3; cdr3_nt: TGTGCCATCAGTGGTCGTCTCGGGGTGAACACTGAAGCTTTCTTT; cdr3_aa: CAISGRLGVNTEAFF
j_call: TRBJ2-1; clone_size: once; d_call: TRBD2; v_call: TRBV27; cdr3_nt: TGTGCCAGCACCGAAGCGGGGGGGCACTATGAGCAGTTCTTC; cdr3_aa: CASTEAGGHYEQFF
j_call: TRBJ2-3; clone_size: -; d_call: -; v_call: TRBV14; cdr3_nt: TGTCTCCGGGGGAGAAACACAGATACGCAGTATTTT; cdr3_aa: CLRGRNTDTQYF
j_call: TRBJ1-1; clone_size: -; d_call: -; v_call: TRBV25-1; cdr3_nt: TGTGCCAGCAGTGAACCGGGAGTGAACACTGAAGCTTTCTTT; cdr3_aa: CASSEPGVNTEAFF
j_call: TRBJ1-6; clone_size: -; d_call: TRBD1; v_call: TRBV23-1; cdr3_nt: TGCGCCAGCAGTCAATCACGGGACAGGGATGGGTTAGATTCACCCCTCCACTTT; cdr3_aa: CASSQSRDRDGLDSPLHF
j_call: TRBJ2-1; clone_size: -; d_call: TRBD1; v_call: TRBV7-8; cdr3_nt: TGTGCCAGCAGCTACCTACTGGACAGGGTGAATGAGCAGTTCTTC; cdr3_aa: CASSYLLDRVNEQFF
j_call: TRBJ2-1; clone_size: -; d_call: -; v_call: TRBV4-2; cdr3_nt: TGTGCCAGCAGCCAAGATCCGTCCGGGGAGGAGCAGTTCTTC; cdr3_aa: CASSQDPSGEEQFF
j_call: TRBJ2-1; clone_size: -; d_call: -; v_call: TRBV7-9; cdr3_nt: TGTGCCAGCAGCCCCCCTCTCAATGAGCAGTTCTTC; cdr3_aa: CASSPPLNEQFF
j_call: TRBJ1-2; clone_size: -; d_call: TRBD1; v_call: TRBV30; cdr3_nt: TGTGCCTGGAGCCGGGGGACAGTCAACTGGGGCTACACCTTC; cdr3_aa: CAWSRGTVNWGYTF